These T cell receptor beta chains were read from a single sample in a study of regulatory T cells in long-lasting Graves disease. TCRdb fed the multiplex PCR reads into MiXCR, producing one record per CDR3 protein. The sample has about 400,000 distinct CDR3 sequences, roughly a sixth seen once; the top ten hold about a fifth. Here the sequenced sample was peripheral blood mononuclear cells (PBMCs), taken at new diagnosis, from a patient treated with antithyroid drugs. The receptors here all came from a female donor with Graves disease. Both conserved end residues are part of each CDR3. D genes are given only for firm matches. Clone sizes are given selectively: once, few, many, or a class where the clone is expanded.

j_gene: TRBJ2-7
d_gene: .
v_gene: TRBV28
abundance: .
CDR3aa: CASRQASEEQYF
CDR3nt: TGTGCCAGCCGACAGGCCTCGGAAGAGCAGTACTTC

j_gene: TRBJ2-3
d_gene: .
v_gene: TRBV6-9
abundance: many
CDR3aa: CASSYLTGGTSTDTQYF
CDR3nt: TGTGCCAGCAGTTACCTGACGGGCGGAACTAGCACAGATACGCAGTATTTT

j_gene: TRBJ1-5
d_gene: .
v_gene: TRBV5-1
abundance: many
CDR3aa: CASSKRSQASDQPQHF
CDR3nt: TGCGCCAGCAGCAAACGGTCTCAGGCTTCCGATCAGCCCCAGCATTTT

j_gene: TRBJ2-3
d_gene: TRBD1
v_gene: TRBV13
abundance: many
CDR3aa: CASSPRDRARDTQYF
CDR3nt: TGTGCCAGCAGCCCCCGGGACAGGGCAAGAGATACGCAGTATTTT

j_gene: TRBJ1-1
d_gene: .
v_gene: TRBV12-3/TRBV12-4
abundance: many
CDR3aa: CASSRGENTEAFF
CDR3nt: TGTGCCAGCAGTCGAGGAGAGAACACTGAAGCTTTCTTT

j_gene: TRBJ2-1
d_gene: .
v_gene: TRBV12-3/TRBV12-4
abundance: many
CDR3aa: CASSLGSLNNEQFF
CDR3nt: TGTGCCAGCAGTTTGGGCAGCTTAAACAATGAGCAGTTCTTC

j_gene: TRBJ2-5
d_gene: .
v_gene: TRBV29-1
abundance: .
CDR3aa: CSVEATPLPSRGKTQYF
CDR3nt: TGCAGCGTTGAAGCCACCCCACTGCCGTCGCGGGGCAAGACCCAGTACTTC

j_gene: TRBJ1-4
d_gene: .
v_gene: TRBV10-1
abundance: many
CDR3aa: CASSERRDEKLFF
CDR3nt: TGCGCCAGCAGTGAACGCAGGGATGAAAAACTGTTTTTT

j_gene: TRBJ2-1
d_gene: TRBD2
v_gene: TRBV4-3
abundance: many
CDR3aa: CASSQEAGTSGLPQFF
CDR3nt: TGCGCCAGCAGCCAAGAAGCCGGGACTAGCGGGTTACCGCAGTTCTTC

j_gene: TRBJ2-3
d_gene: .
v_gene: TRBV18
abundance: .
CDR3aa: CASSPRAGHRGMQYF
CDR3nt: TGTGCCAGCTCACCACGGGCAGGCCACCGGGGGATGCAGTATTTT

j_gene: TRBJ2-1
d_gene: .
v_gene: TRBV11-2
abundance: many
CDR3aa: CASSLSGARNEQFF
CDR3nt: TGTGCCAGCAGCTTATCAGGGGCTCGTAATGAGCAGTTCTTC

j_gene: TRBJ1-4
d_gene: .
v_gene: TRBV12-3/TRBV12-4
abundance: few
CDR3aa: CASSYGRPTNEKLFF
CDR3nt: TGTGCCAGCAGTTACGGACGACCAACTAATGAAAAACTGTTTTTT

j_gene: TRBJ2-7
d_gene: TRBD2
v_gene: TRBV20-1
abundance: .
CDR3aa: CSASEQGLAGVEQYF
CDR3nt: TGCAGTGCTTCTGAGCAGGGACTAGCGGGAGTCGAGCAGTACTTC

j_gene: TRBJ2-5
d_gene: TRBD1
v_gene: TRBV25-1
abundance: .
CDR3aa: CASSEGQGQETQYF
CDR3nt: TGTGCCAGCAGTGAAGGACAGGGACAAGAGACCCAGTACTTC

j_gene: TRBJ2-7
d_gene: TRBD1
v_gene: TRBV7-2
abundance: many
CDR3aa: CASSVLGTGLYEQYF
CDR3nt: TGTGCCAGCAGCGTACTCGGGACAGGTCTTTACGAGCAGTACTTC

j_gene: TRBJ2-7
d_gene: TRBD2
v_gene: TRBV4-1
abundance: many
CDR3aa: CASSQAPASGMYEQYF
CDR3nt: TGCGCCAGCAGCCAAGCCCCGGCTAGCGGGATGTACGAGCAGTACTTC

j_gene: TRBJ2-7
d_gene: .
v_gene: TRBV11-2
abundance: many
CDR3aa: CASSPGMGRIKEYF
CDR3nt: TGTGCCAGCAGCCCAGGCATGGGACGGATTAAGGAGTACTTC

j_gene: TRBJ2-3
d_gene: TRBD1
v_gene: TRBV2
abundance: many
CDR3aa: CASTPGQGGHDTQYF
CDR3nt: TGTGCCAGCACCCCGGGACAGGGAGGGCACGATACGCAGTATTTT

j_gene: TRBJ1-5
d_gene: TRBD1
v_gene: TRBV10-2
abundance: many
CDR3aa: CASSDGWVVYRGMGQPQHF
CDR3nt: TGCGCCAGCAGTGACGGGTGGGTTGTGTACAGGGGAATGGGACAGCCCCAGCATTTT

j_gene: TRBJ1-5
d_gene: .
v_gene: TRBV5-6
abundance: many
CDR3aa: CASSLGVSQPQHF
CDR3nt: TGTGCCAGCAGCTTGGGGGTTTCTCAGCCCCAGCATTTT

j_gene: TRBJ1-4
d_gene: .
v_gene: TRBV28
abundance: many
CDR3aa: CASSLSPVGTNEKLFF
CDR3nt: TGTGCCAGCAGTTTATCCCCGGTGGGGACTAATGAAAAACTGTTTTTT

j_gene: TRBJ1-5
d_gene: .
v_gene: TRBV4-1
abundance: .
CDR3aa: CASSRDTGSYQPQHF
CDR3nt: TGCGCCAGCAGCCGAGATACAGGTAGTTATCAGCCCCAGCATTTT

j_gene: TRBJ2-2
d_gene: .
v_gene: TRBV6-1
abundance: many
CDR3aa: CASSIEGGSSTGELFF
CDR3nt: TGTGCCAGCAGTATTGAGGGGGGATCGAGCACCGGGGAGCTGTTTTTT

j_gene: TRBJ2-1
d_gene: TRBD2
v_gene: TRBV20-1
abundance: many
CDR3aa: CSATGLAGGPGRHEQFF
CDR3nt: TGCAGTGCAACGGGACTAGCGGGGGGGCCCGGGAGGCATGAGCAGTTCTTC

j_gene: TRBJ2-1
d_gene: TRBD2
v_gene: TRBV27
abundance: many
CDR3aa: CASSLRLAGANEQFF
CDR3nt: TGTGCCAGCAGTTTAAGACTAGCGGGGGCAAATGAGCAGTTCTTC

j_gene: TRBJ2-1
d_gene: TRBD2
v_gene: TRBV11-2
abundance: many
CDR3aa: CASSYLAGEVNEQFF
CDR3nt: TGTGCCAGCAGCTACCTAGCGGGAGAAGTCAATGAGCAGTTCTTC

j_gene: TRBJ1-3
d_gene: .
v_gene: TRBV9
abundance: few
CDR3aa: CASSVGGPSAGNTIYF
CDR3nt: TGTGCCAGCAGCGTAGGTGGCCCCTCCGCAGGAAACACCATATATTTT

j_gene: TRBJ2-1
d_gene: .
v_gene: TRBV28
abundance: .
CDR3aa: CASSLLGTEQFF
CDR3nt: TGTGCCAGCAGTTTATTGGGAACTGAGCAGTTCTTC